A single sample gave rise to the 5 T cell receptor beta chains below, sequenced in a study of human T cells and chemical hapten exposure. Time point defined: pre-sensitization, week 0. Treatment specified: therapeutic diphenylcyclopropenone sensitization with weekly scalp DPC. A single record per CDR3 protein comes from TCRdb applying MiXCR to the RACE reads. Here the sample spans about 64,000 distinct CDR3 sequences, 11% being singletons. The sample consisted of whole blood, taken in connection with sensitization to the hapten diphenylcyclopropenone (DPC). These receptor sequences come from a middle-aged woman with alopecia areata. Some clones in this sample may be carry-over from other donors' samples.

This rearrangement joins TRBV6-5 to TRBJ2-6; possible D gene TRBD1, 6 bases. Deletions cut 0 bases from V and 4 bases from J, with 10 bases between. The V gene's germline CDR1 is MNHEY and CDR2 SVGAGI. The CDR3 consists of 16 residues. CDR3 in amino acids: CASSYSAGAGANVLTF. Written as DNA, the CDR3 is TGTGCCAGCAGTTACTCGGCAGGGGCAGGGGCCAACGTCCTGACTTTC.

Details on this clonotype: This could be a read error, since a much larger clone is one nucleotide away. V and J are TRBV3-1 and TRBJ2-5; TRBD2 is a possible D gene (6 bases). There are 16 residues in the CDR3. CDR1 and CDR2 from the germline V gene are LGHDT and YNNKEL (reference sequence). CDR3 in amino acids: CASKGNSGNPQETQCF. The DNA of the CDR3 is TGTGCCAGCAAAGGGAATAGCGGAAACCCCCAAGAGACCCAGTGCTTC.

The chain recombines TRBV5-6 with TRBJ2-1; 7 positions match TRBD1. Germline CDR1 SGHDT, CDR2 YYEEEE. This CDR3 comprises 14 residues. Trimming at V came to 4 bases and at J to 1 base, leaving 2 bases not matched to a gene. DNA of the CDR3: TGTGCCAGCAGCCCGGACAGGTCCTACAATGAGCAGTTCTTC. This codes for CASSPDRSYNEQFF.

This clonotype was seen only a few times. V usage is TRBV19 and J usage is TRBJ1-1; no reliable D call. CDR3 size: 15 residues. Germline V lookup: CDR1 LNHDA, CDR2 SQIVND (reference sequence). V was clipped by 7 bases and J by 5 bases, with 20 bases between them. The CDR3 protein is CASTGQKVIGTEAFF. DNA of the CDR3: TGTGCCAGTACCGGGCAGAAAGTTATAGGTACTGAAGCTTTCTTT. Filled out from reference TRBV19 and TRBJ1-1, the complete variable domain reads DGGITQSPKYLFRKEGQNVTLSCEQNLNHDAMYWYRQDPGQGLRLIYYSQIVNDFQKGDIAEGYSVSREKKESFPLTVTSAQKNPTAFYLCASTGQKVIGTEAFFGQGTRLTVV.

This clonotype was counted ten times or more. V and J are TRBV5-1 and TRBJ1-4; TRBD1 is a possible D gene (5 bases). This CDR3 spans 13 amino acids. From germline, CDR1 is SGHRS and CDR2 YFSETQ. The germline V and J ends were trimmed by 5 bases and 8 bases, with 13 bases remaining between them. CDR3 sequence reads: CASRSGTSEKLFF. CDR3 nucleotide sequence: TGCGCCAGCAGGTCCGGGACCTCGGAAAAACTGTTTTTT.